This record covers a single TCR beta chain. The sample is drawn from a study of blood T cell repertoires in COVID-19. Method: immunoSEQ multiplex PCR; TCRdb's copy keeps in-frame clones and lacks some. The table lists 450,000 or so clones, 70% to 90% of them singletons. Germline values: CDR1 GTSNPN, CDR2 SVGIG (reference sequence). Trimming pared 0 bases from V and 5 bases from J, leaving 14 bases between. The CDR3 has 15 amino acids. V usage is TRBV30 and J usage is TRBJ2-1; possibly TRBD1 for D (6 bases). The TCR sequence derives from a middle-aged woman with COVID-19, enrolled during active disease. Sequenced sample: peripheral blood. The CDR3 sequence is CAWSVQGALDNEQFF. For the CDR3, the DNA is TGTGCCTGGAGTGTACAGGGCGCCCTGGACAATGAGCAGTTCTTC.